The present T cell receptor (beta chain) was sequenced within a study of metastatic and nonmetastatic thyroid tumors. Among the patients, none had received any treatment before thyroid surgery. Sample share makes this clone medium-sized. MiXCR reprocessed the PCR reads for TCRdb. The sample yields some 8,500 clones, roughly 35% seen once. V lost 4 bases and J lost 4; bases outside the gene matches: 7. In germline, CDR1 is SGHTA, CDR2 FQGNSA. This CDR3 is built from 15 residues. The rearrangement uses TRBV7-2 and TRBJ2-7, with 10 bases that match TRBD1. The sequence came from a female donor with papillary thyroid cancer or a benign thyroid nodule (not recorded which). Some clones in this sample may be carry-over from other donors' samples. Sequenced material: tumor tissue. CDR3 region: CASSYRTGGVYEQYF. Written as DNA, the CDR3 is TGTGCCAGCAGCTATCGGACAGGGGGAGTGTACGAGCAGTACTTC.